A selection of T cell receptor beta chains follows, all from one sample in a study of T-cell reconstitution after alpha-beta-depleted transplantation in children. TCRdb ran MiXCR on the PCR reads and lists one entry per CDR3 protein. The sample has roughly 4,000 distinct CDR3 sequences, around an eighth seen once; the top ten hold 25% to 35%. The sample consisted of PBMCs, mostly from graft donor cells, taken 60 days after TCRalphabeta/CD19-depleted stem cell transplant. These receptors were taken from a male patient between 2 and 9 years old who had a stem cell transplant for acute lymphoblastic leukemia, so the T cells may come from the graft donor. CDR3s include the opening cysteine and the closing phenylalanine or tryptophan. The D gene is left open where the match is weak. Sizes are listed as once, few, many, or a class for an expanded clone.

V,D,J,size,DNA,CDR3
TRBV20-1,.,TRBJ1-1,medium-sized,TGCAGTGCGCCCGCAAGGATGAACACTGAAGCTTTCTTT,CSAPARMNTEAFF
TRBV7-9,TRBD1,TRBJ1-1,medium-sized,TGTGCCAGCAGCTCGGGACAGTTCGCGAACACTGAAGCTTTCTTT,CASSSGQFANTEAFF
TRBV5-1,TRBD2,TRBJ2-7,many,TGCGCCAGCAGCCGGGTGGTGACTAGCGGGGGGCTACTCGAGAGTGAGCAGTACTTC,CASSRVVTSGGLLESEQYF
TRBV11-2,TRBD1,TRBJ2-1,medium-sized,TGTGCCAGCAGCTTCATGACAGGGTACTACAATGAGCAGTTCTTC,CASSFMTGYYNEQFF
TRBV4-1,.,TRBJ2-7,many,TGCGCCAGCAGCCAAGGGGGGTACTACGAGCAGTACTTC,CASSQGGYYEQYF
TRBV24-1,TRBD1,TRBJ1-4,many,TGTGCCACCAGTGAGACTCCGGGACAGGGGGCTCCAACTAATGAAAAACTGTTTTTT,CATSETPGQGAPTNEKLFF
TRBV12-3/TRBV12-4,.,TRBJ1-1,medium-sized,TGTGCCAGCAGCTTGAGGGGGACTGAAGCTTTCTTT,CASSLRGTEAFF
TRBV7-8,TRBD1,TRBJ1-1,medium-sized,TGTGCCAGCAGCCCCTCGGGTATAGGGGGCAGGAGAAACACTGAAGCTTTCTTT,CASSPSGIGGRRNTEAFF
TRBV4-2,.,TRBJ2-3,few,TGTGCCATGGGCCCCGGGCCTAGCTGCGCAGGATTAATCACAGATACGCAGTATTTT,CAMGPGPSCAGLITDTQYF
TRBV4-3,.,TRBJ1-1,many,TGCGCCAGCAGCCAAGAGTTGGGGACCCCTGAAGCTTTCTTT,CASSQELGTPEAFF
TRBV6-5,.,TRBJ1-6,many,TGTGCCAGCAGTTACTCGAGGGTTATAGGTTCACCCCTCCACTTT,CASSYSRVIGSPLHF